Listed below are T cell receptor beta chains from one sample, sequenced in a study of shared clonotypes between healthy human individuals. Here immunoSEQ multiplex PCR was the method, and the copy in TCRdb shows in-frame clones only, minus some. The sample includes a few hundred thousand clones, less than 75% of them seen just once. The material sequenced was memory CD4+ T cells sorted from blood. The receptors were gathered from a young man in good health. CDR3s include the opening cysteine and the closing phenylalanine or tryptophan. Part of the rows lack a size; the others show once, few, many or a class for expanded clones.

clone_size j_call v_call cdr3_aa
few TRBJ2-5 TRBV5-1 CASSPGQVGETQYF
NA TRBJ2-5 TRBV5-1 CASSLAGGSILETQYF
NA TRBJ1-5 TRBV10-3 CAISESGTDNQPQHF
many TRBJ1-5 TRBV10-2 CASRARTGGTQNQPQHF
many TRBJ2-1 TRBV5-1 CASSTGTSGPPSYNEQFF
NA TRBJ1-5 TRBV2 CASSGVGPNQPQHF
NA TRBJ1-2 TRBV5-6 CASSLVGPAGGYTF
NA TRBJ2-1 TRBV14 CASSRGQSDEQFF
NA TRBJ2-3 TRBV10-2 CASSPVGAADTQYF
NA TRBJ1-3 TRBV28 CASSSTGTGNTIYF
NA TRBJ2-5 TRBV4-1 CASSQDRGQETQYF
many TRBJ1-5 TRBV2 CASNEGQNNQPQHF
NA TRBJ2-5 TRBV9 CASSSSDGETQYF
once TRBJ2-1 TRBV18 CASSSERRGFYNEQFF
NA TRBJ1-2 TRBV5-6 CASSADRGRGYGYTF
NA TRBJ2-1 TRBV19 CASSIGRLLHSYNEQFF
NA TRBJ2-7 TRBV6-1 CASSESFYEQYF
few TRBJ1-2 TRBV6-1 CASSRDLGTAYGYTF
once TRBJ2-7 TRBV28 CASSLVQSYEQYF
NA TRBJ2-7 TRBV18 CASSPPALVDYEQYF
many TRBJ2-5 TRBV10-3 CAIGVGQSEGSGTQYF
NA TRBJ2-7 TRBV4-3 CASSLQRGAHEQYF
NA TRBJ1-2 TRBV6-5 CASSNQENYGYTF
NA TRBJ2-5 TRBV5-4 CASSLAGLTQETQYF
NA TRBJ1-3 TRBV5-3 CARSLVTGGSGNTIYF
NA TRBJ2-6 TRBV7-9 CASSLVAGANVLTF
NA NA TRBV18 CASSPPGFSSYEQYF
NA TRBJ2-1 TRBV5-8 CASSLVKREQFF
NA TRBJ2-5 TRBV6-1 CASTKGWDREQTQYF
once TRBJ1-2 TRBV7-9 CASSLAGPLGGIENGYTF
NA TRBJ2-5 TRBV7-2 CASSFSSVETQYF
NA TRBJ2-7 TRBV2 CASSFGTGAYEQYF
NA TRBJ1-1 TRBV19 CASSSGPGTEAFF